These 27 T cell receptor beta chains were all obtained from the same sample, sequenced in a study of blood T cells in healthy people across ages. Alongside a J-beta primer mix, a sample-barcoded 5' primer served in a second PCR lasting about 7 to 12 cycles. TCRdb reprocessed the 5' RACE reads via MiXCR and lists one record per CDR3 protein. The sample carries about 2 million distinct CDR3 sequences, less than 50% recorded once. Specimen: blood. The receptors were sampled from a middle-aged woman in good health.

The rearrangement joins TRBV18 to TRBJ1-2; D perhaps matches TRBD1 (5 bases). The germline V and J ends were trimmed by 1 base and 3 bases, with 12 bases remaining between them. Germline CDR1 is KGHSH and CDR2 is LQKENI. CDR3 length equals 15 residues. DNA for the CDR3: TGTGCCAGCTCACCACACGGGGGGAAGGACTATGGCTACACCTTC. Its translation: CASSPHGGKDYGYTF.

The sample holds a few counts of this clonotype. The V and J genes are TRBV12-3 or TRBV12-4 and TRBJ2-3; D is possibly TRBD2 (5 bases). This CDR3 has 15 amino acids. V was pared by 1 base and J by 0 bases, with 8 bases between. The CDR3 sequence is CASSLGEKSTDTQYF. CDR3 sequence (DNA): TGTGCCAGCAGTTTAGGGGAGAAAAGCACAGATACGCAGTATTTT.

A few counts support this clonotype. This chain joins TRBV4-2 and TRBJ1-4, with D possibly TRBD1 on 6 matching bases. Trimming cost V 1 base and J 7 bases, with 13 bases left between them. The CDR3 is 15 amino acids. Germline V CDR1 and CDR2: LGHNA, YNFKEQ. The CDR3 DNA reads TGTGCCAGCAGCCAAGGGTCAGCAGGGGTTGAAAAACTGTTTTTT. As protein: CASSQGSAGVEKLFF.

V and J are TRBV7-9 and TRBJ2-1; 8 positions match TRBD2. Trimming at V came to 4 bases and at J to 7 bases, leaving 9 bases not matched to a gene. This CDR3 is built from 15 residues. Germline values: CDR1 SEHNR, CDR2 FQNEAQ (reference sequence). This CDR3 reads CASSWFALADNEQFF. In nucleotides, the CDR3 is TGTGCCAGCAGCTGGTTCGCACTAGCGGATAATGAGCAGTTCTTC. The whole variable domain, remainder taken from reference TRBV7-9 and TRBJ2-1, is DTGVSQNPRHKITKRGQNVTFRCDPISEHNRLYWYRQTLGQGPEFLTYFQNEAQLEKSRLLSDRFSAERPKGSFSTLEIQRTEQGDSAMYLCASSWFALADNEQFFGPGTRLTVL.

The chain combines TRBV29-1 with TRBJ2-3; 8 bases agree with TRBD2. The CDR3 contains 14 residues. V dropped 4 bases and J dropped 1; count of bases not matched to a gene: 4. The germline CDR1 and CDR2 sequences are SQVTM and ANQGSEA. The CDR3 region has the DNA TGCAGCGTTGGACTAGCGCAACGCACAGATACGCAGTATTTT. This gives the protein CSVGLAQRTDTQYF.

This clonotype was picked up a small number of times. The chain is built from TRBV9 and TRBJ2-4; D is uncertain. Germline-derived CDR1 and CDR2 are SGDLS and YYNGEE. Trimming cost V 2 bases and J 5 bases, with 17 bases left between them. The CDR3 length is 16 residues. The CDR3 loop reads CASSVGSARTENIQYF. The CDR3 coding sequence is TGTGCCAGCAGCGTCGGGTCTGCGCGCACGGAAAACATTCAGTACTTC.

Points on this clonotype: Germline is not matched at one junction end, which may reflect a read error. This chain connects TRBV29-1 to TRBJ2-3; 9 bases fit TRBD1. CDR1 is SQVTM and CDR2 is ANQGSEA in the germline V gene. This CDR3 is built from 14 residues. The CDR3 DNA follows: TGCAGCGTTCCGGGACAGGGAATGTCAGATACGCTGTATTTT. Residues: CSVPGQGMSDTLYF.

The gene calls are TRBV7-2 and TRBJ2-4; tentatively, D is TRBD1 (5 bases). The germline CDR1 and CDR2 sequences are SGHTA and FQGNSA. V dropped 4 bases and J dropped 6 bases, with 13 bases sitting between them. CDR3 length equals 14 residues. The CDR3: CASSSTTERNIQYF. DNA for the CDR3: TGTGCCAGCAGCTCAACGACAGAGCGAAACATTCAGTACTTC.

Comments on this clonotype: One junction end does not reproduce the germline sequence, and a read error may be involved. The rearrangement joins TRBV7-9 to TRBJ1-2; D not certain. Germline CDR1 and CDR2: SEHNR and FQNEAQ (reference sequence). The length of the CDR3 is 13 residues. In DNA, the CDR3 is TGTGCCAGCAGCTTTACAGAGAACTATGACTACACCTTC. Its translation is CASSFTENYDYTF.

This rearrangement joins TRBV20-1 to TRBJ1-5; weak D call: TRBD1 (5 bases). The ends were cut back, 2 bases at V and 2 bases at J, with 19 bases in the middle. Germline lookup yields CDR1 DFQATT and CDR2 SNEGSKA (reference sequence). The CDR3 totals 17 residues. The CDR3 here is CSARSPPPKTGNQPQHF. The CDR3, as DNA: TGCAGTGCTAGATCGCCCCCCCCCAAGACAGGCAATCAGCCCCAGCATTTT.

CDR3: CATSFESLGHTEAFF. CDR3 sequence (DNA): TGTGCCACCAGCTTTGAGAGTCTAGGGCACACTGAAGCTTTCTTT. This chain joins TRBV15 and TRBJ1-1; D gene ambiguous. V was cut by 5 bases and J by 3 bases, with 16 bases left in between. In germline, CDR1 is LNHNV, CDR2 YYDKDF (reference sequence). CDR3 length: 15 amino acids.

CDR3 nucleotide sequence: TGTGCCAGCAGTGAATTGGGTAGCGGGGGCCTCCAAGAGACCCAGTACTTC. It is translated as CASSELGSGGLQETQYF. The V call is TRBV2, the J call TRBJ2-5, with 9 bases aligning to TRBD2. The CDR3 is made up of 17 amino acids. With V trimmed by 2 bases and J by 1 base, 8 bases remained unmatched. CDR1 is SNHLY, CDR2 FYNNEI, per germline.

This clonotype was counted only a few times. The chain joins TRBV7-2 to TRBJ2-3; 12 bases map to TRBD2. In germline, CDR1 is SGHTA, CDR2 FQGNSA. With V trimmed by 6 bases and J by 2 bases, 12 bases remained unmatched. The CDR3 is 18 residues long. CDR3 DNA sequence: TGTGCCAGCAGGCCTCCGCGGCTAGCGGGGGGGCCCACAGATACGCAGTATTTT. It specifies CASRPPRLAGGPTDTQYF.

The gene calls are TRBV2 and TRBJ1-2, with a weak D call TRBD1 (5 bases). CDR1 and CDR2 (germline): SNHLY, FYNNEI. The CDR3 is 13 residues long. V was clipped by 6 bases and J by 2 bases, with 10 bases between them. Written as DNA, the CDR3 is TGTGCCAGCAGGAGGGACGGGAACTATGGCTACACCTTC. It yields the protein CASRRDGNYGYTF. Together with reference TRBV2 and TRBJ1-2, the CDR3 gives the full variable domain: EPEVTQTPSHQVTQMGQEVILRCVPISNHLYFYWYRQILGQKVEFLVSFYNNEISEKSEIFDDQFSVERPDGSNFTLKIRSTKLEDSAMYFCASRRDGNYGYTFGSGTRLTVV.

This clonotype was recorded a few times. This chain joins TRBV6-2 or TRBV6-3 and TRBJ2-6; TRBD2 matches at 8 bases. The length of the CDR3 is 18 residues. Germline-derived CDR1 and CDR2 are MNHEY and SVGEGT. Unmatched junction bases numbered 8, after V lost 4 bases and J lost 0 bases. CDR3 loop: CASSSLLAAASGANVLTF. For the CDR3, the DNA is TGTGCCAGCAGTTCCTTACTAGCGGCGGCCTCTGGGGCCAACGTCCTGACTTTC.

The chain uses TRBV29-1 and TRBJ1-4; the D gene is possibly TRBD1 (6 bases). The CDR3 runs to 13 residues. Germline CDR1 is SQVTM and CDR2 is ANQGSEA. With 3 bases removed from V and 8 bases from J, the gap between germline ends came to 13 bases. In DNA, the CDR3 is TGCAGCGTTGACGGAGGGGGAGGCGAAAAACTGTTTTTT. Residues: CSVDGGGGEKLFF.

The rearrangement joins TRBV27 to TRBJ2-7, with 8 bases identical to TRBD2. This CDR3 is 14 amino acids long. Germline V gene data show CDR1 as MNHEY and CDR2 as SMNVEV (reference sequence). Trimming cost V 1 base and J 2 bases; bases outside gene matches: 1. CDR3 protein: CASSLYGGAYEQYF. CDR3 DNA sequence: TGTGCCAGCAGTTTATACGGGGGGGCCTACGAGCAGTACTTC.

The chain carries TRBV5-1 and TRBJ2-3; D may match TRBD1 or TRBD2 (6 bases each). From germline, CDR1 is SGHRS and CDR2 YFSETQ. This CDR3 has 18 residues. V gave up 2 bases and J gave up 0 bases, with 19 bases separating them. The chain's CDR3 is CASSLPWSGGYSTDTQYF. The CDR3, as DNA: TGCGCCAGCAGCTTACCCTGGTCCGGGGGCTATAGCACAGATACGCAGTATTTT.

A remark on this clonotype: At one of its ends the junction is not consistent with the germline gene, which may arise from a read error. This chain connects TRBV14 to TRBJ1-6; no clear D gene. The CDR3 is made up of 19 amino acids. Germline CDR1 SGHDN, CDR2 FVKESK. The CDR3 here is CASSQLYFRTSSYNSPLHF. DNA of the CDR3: TGTGCCAGCAGCCAACTCTATTTCAGGACGAGCTCCTATAATTCACCTCTCCACTTT. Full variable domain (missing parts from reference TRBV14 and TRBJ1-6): EAGVTQFPSHSVIEKGQTVTLRCDPISGHDNLYWYRRVMGKEIKFLLHFVKESKQDESGMPNNRFLAERTGGTYSTLKVQPAELEDSGVYFCASSQLYFRTSSYNSPLHFGNGTRLTVT.

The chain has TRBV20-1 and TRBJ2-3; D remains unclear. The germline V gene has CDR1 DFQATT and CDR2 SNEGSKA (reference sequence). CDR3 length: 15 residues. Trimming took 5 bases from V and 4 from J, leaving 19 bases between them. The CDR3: CSASSIGPWADTQYF. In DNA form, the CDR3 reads TGCAGTGCTTCTTCTATAGGTCCTTGGGCAGATACGCAGTATTTT.

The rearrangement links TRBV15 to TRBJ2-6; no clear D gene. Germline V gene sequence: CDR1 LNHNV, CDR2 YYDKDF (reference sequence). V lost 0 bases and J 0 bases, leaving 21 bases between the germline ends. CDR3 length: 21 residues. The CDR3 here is CATSRDLSGVRAFSGANVLTF. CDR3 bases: TGTGCCACCAGCAGAGATCTGTCGGGTGTTAGGGCGTTCTCTGGGGCCAACGTCCTGACTTTC.

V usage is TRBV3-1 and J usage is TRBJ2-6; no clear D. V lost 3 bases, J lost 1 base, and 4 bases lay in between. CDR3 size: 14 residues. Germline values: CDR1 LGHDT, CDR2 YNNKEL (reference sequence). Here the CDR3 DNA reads TGTGCCAGCAGCCACGGTTCTGGGGCCAACGTCCTGACTTTC. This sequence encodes CASSHGSGANVLTF.

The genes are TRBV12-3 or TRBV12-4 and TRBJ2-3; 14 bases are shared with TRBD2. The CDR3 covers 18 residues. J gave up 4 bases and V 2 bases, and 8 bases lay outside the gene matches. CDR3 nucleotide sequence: TGTGCCAGCAGTTTAAGGAGACTAGCGGGGGGGACGCCAGATACGCAGTATTTT. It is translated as CASSLRRLAGGTPDTQYF.

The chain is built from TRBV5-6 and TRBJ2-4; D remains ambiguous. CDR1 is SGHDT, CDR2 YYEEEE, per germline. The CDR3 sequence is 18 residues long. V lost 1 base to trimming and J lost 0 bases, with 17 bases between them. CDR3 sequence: CASSLYVQTNLAKNIQYF. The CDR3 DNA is TGTGCCAGCAGCTTGTATGTGCAGACGAATCTAGCCAAAAACATTCAGTACTTC.

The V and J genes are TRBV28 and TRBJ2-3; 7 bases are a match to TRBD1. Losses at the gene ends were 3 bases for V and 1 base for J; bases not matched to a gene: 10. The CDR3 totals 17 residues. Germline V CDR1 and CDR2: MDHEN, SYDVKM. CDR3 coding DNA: TGTGCCAGCAGTTTGGGGGTAGTAGGGGGCCGCACAGATACGCAGTATTTT. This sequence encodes CASSLGVVGGRTDTQYF. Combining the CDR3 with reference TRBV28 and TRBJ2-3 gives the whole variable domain DVKVTQSSRYLVKRTGEKVFLECVQDMDHENMFWYRQDPGLGLRLIYFSYDVKMKEKGDIPEGYSVSREKKERFSLILESASTNQTSMYLCASSLGVVGGRTDTQYFGPGTRLTVL.

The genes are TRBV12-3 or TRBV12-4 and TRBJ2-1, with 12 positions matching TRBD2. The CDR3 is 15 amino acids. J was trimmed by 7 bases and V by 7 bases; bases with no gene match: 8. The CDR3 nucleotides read TGTGCCAGCACCCGGACTAGCGGGATGGGGAATGAGCAGTTCTTC. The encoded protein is CASTRTSGMGNEQFF.

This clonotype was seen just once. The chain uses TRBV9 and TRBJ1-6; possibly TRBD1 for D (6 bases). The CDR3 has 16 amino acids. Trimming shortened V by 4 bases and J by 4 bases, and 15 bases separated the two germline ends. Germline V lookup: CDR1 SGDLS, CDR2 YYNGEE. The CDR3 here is CASSPRQVVYNSPLHF. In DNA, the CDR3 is TGTGCCAGCAGCCCCCGACAGGTCGTTTATAATTCACCCCTCCACTTT.